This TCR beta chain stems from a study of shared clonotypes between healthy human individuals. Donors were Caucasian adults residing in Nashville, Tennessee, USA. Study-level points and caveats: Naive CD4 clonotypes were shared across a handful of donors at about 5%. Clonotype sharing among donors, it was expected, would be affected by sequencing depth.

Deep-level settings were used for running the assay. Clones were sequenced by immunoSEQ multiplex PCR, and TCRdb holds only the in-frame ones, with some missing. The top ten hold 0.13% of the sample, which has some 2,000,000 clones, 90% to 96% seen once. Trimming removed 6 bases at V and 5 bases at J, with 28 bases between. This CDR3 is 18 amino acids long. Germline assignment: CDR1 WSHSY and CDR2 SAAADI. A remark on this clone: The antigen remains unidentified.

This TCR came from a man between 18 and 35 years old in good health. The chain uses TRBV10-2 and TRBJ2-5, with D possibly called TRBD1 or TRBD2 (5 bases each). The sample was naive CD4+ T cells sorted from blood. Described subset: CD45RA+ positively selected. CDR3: CASSKVVIPRGSGETQYF. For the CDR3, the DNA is TGCGCCAGCAGCAAGGTCGTAATACCGAGGGGCTCGGGGGAGACCCAGTACTTC.